This TCR beta chain originates from a study of T cell responses to AZD1222 COVID-19 vaccine. Whole-study results and caveats: Nearly half of spike-specific TCRs reportedly target unmutated variant regions.

Note on this clone: Its antigen is still unknown.

Clones were sequenced by immunoSEQ multiplex PCR, and TCRdb holds only the in-frame ones, with some missing. The top ten clones hold 0.95% to 1.1% of a sample with 200,000 or so clones, over 85% of them seen once. CDR3 length: 15 amino acids. V gave up 6 bases and J gave up 5 bases; unmatched junction bases: 5. Germline V gene sequence: CDR1 MNHEY, CDR2 SVGAGI. This chain joins TRBV6-5 and TRBJ2-3; TRBD2 matches at 13 bases. This specimen consisted of peripheral blood, obtained 28 days after the second AZD1222 dose. The clonotype comes from an adult who received the AZD1222 COVID-19 vaccine. The CDR3 DNA is TGTGCCAGCAGACCCGGGACTAGCGGGGTAGATACGCAGTATTTT. It is translated as CASRPGTSGVDTQYF.